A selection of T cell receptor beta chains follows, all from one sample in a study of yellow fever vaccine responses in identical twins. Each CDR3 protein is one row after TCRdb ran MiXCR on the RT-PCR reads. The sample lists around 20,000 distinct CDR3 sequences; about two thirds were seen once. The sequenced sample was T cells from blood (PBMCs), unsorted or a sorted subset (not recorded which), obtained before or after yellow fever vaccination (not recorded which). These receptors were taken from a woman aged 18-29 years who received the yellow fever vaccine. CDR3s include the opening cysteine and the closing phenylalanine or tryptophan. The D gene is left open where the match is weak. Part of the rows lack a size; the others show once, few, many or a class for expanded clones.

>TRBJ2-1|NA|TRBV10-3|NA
TGTGCCATCAGTGAGTCGAGGGGGGACAGTTTCAATGAGCAGTTCTTC
CAISESRGDSFNEQFF
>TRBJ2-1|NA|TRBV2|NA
TGTGCCAGCAGTGGGACTTGGGTTAGCGGCTACAATGAGCAGTTCTTC
CASSGTWVSGYNEQFF
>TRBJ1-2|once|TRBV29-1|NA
TGCAGCGCTTCCGAGGGGGGTCTGGTTGGTGGCTACACCTTC
CSASEGGLVGGYTF
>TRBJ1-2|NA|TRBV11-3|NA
TGTGCCAGCAGCTTAGATCTGCGGCAGGGAGGCTCTGGCTACACCTTC
CASSLDLRQGGSGYTF
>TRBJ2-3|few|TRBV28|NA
TGTGCCAGCAGTTGGGCTGCAGATACGCAGTATTTT
CASSWAADTQYF
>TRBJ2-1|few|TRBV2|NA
TGTGCCAGCAAGAAGGGACCGTCCCTTAATGAGCAGTTCTTC
CASKKGPSLNEQFF
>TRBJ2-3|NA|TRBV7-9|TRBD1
TGTGCCAGCAGCGGGGGACAGGGCATAACAGATACGCAGTATTTT
CASSGGQGITDTQYF
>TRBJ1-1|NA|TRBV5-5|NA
TGTGCCAGCAGCTTGGCCGGAGGGGCGAACACTGAAGCTTTCTTT
CASSLAGGANTEAFF
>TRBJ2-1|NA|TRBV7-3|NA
TGTGCCAGCAGCTTATGGGTGACAGGCAATGAGCAGTTCTTC
CASSLWVTGNEQFF
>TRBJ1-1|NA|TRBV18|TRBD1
TGTGCCAGCTCACTCCGGGACAGGGGCCACGGGGAAACTGAAGCTTTCTTT
CASSLRDRGHGETEAFF
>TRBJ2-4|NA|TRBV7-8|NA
TGTGCCAGCAGCCAGGGGGGCGCCAAAAACATTCAGTACTTC
CASSQGGAKNIQYF
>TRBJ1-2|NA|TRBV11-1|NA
TGTGCCAGCAGCTTAGGACAGCCCTATGGCTACACCTTC
CASSLGQPYGYTF
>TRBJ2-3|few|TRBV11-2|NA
TGTGCCAGCAGCTTAGATCCAGCAGATACGCAGTATTTT
CASSLDPADTQYF
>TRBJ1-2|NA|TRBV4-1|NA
TGCGCCAGCAGCCAAGATCTCTACACCGGGGGCTACACCTTC
CASSQDLYTGGYTF
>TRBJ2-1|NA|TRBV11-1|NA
TGTGCCAGCAGCGTTAACAGAACAGGGTACAATGAGCAGTTCTTC
CASSVNRTGYNEQFF
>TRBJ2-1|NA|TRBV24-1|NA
TGTGCCACCAGTGATCGGGACTTAATTAATGAGCAGTTCTTC
CATSDRDLINEQFF
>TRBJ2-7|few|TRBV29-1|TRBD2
TGCAGCGTTGATCCCCGCGGGGCGGGAGACGAGCAGTACTTC
CSVDPRGAGDEQYF
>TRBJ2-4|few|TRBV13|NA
TGTGCCAGCGGCTGGAAAAAAAACATTCAGTACTTC
CASGWKKNIQYF
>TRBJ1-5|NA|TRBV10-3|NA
TGTGCCACCTCGGGGGGGCATCAACGCGCGGGCAATCAGCCCCAGCATTTT
CATSGGHQRAGNQPQHF
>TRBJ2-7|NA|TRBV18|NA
TGTGCCAGCTCACCACCGGTGACAGGCGGAACCTCCTACGAGCAGTACTTC
CASSPPVTGGTSYEQYF
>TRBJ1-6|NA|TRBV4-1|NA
TGCGCCAGCAGCGGGCAGATTAATTCACCCCTCCACTTT
CASSGQINSPLHF
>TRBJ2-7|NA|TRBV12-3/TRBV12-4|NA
TGTGCCAGCAGTTCCCGTGAGTACGAGCAGTACTTC
CASSSREYEQYF
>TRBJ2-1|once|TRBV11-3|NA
TGTGCCAGCAGCTTTGAGAGGGCGGGCAATGAGCAGTTCTTC
CASSFERAGNEQFF
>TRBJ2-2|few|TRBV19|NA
TGTGCCAGTAGTATGCAGGCTTTCACCGGGGAGCTGTTTTTT
CASSMQAFTGELFF
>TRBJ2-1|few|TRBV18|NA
TGTGCCAGCTCACCCGGACAGCACAATGAGCAGTTCTTC
CASSPGQHNEQFF
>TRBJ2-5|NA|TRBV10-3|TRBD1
TGTGCCATCAGCACGCAGACAGGGGATCAAGAGACCCAGTACTTC
CAISTQTGDQETQYF
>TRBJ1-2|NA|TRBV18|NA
TGTGCCAGCTCACCAATGGACAGCTATGGCTACACCTTC
CASSPMDSYGYTF
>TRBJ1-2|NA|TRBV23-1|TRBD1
TGCGCCAGCAGACACAGGGGTCAAAGTGATCACACCTTC
CASRHRGQSDHTF
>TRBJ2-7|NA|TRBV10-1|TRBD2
TGCGCCAGCAGTGAGTGGGCTAGCGGGAGCTACGAGCAGTACTTC
CASSEWASGSYEQYF
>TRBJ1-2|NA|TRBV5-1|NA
TGCGCCAGCAGCCGACCCGGGTATGGCTACACCTTC
CASSRPGYGYTF
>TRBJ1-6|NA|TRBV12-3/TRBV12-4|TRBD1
TGTGCCAGCAGGACCAGGGACAGGGGTTCACCCCTCCACTTT
CASRTRDRGSPLHF
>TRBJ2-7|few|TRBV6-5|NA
TGTGCCAGCAGTTACTCACGACGATTTCTACCCTCCTACGAGCAGTACTTC
CASSYSRRFLPSYEQYF
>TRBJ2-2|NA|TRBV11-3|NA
TGTGCCAGCAGCTTAGATTTCGGGGATCGGAGGAACACCGGGGAGCTGTTTTTT
CASSLDFGDRRNTGELFF
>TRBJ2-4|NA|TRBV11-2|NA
TGTGCCAGCAGCTTAGCCGGCTCCAGCGTTCAGTACTTC
CASSLAGSSVQYF
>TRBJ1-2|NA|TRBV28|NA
TGTGCCAGCAGTTTAGGGGGGAACTATGGCTACACCTTC
CASSLGGNYGYTF